These T cell receptor beta chains were read from a single sample in a study of shared clonotypes between healthy human individuals. This table comes from immunoSEQ multiplex PCR, and its TCRdb copy is limited to in-frame clones, with some not included. The data contain more than 450,000 clones, approximately 79% of them singletons. The specimen was PBMCs. Every receptor here comes from a woman in her thirties or forties in good health. Some clones in this sample may be carry-over from other donors' samples. Both conserved end residues are part of each CDR3. A D gene is named only where the DNA matches it firmly. The size entry is marked missing in some rows and otherwise reads once, few, many or a size class.

j_call	d_call	v_call	clone_size	cdr3_aa	cdr3_nt
TRBJ2-1	TRBD2	TRBV7-9	-	CASSRRDYPYNEQFF	TGTGCCAGCAGCCGCCGGGACTATCCCTACAATGAGCAGTTCTTC
TRBJ1-1	-	TRBV2	-	CASSVARGTEAFF	TGTGCCAGCAGTGTAGCACGGGGGACTGAAGCTTTCTTT
TRBJ1-6	TRBD1	TRBV19	-	CASRGTGETSPLHF	TGTGCCAGTAGGGGGACAGGCGAAACATCACCCCTCCACTTT
TRBJ2-1	TRBD2	TRBV5-1	-	CASSFLGLAGGNNEQFF	TGCGCCAGCAGCTTCCTGGGACTAGCGGGAGGGAACAATGAGCAGTTCTTC
TRBJ1-1	-	TRBV18	-	CASSADRSAEAFF	TGTGCCAGCTCAGCCGACAGATCGGCTGAAGCTTTCTTT
TRBJ2-3	TRBD2	TRBV11-2	-	CASSFWGGITDTQYF	TGTGCCAGCAGCTTTTGGGGGGGTATCACAGATACGCAGTATTTT
TRBJ2-1	-	TRBV9	-	CASSVLGENEQFF	TGTGCCAGCAGCGTCTTAGGTGAAAATGAGCAGTTCTTC
TRBJ2-5	TRBD2	TRBV6-5	few	CASSYSLAEDETQYF	TGTGCCAGCAGTTACTCGCTAGCGGAGGATGAGACCCAGTACTTC
TRBJ2-1	TRBD1	TRBV5-1	-	CASSLEGALARYNEQFF	TGCGCCAGCAGCTTGGAGGGGGCGTTAGCGAGATACAATGAGCAGTTCTTC
TRBJ1-1	-	TRBV5-1	few	CASSLDSTNAEAFF	TGCGCCAGCAGCTTGGACTCGACGAACGCTGAGGCTTTCTTT
TRBJ2-3	-	TRBV4-2	once	CASSQGLAPDTQYF	TGTGCCAGCAGCCAAGGTCTAGCCCCAGATACGCAGTATTTT
TRBJ1-1	-	TRBV6-6	-	CASSYSVNTEAFF	TGTGCCAGCAGTTACTCAGTGAACACTGAAGCTTTCTTT
TRBJ2-2	-	TRBV6-6	-	CASTPGQLNTGELFF	TGTGCCAGCACCCCGGGACAACTCAACACCGGGGAGCTGTTTTTT
TRBJ2-7	-	TRBV10-1	few	CASSQGLSYEQYF	TGCGCCAGCAGTCAGGGGCTCTCCTACGAGCAGTACTTC
TRBJ2-7	TRBD1	TRBV5-1	-	CASSLGLDRAEQYF	TGCGCCAGCAGCTTGGGGTTGGACAGGGCCGAGCAGTACTTC
TRBJ2-5	TRBD2	TRBV14	-	CASSQIRGVWETQYF	TGTGCCAGCAGCCAAATACGGGGGGTCTGGGAGACCCAGTACTTC
TRBJ2-5	-	TRBV7-9	-	CASSSPRGRGGGETQYF	TGTGCCAGCAGCTCCCCGCGGGGTAGGGGAGGAGGCGAGACCCAGTACTTC
TRBJ2-7	-	TRBV21-1	-	CASSKPRGAMREQYF	TGTGCCAGCAGCAAGCCAAGGGGGGCGATGCGGGAGCAGTACTTC
TRBJ2-2	-	TRBV7-3	few	CASSLWDTGELFF	TGTGCCAGCAGCTTATGGGACACCGGGGAGCTGTTTTTT
TRBJ2-1	TRBD1	TRBV5-6	-	CASSWDRGPSFYNEQFF	TGTGCCAGCAGCTGGGACAGGGGGCCGAGTTTCTACAATGAGCAGTTCTTC
TRBJ2-1	-	TRBV11-2	-	CASSFPGLIYNEQFF	TGTGCCAGCAGCTTCCCGGGACTTATCTACAATGAGCAGTTCTTC
TRBJ2-7	-	TRBV6-1	-	CASSVQEGHYEQYF	TGTGCCAGCAGCGTACAGGAAGGCCACTACGAGCAGTACTTC
TRBJ2-2	TRBD1	TRBV5-5	-	CASSFLPGQGANGELFF	TGTGCCAGCAGCTTCCTCCCGGGACAGGGGGCAAACGGGGAGCTGTTTTTT
TRBJ2-2	-	TRBV7-2	-	CASSLGPSPGELFF	TGTGCCAGCAGCTTAGGTCCTAGTCCCGGGGAGCTGTTTTTT
TRBJ2-1	-	TRBV6-5	-	CASQRASGSYNEQFF	TGTGCCAGCCAACGAGCCTCGGGCTCCTACAATGAGCAGTTCTTC
TRBJ2-6	TRBD1	TRBV9	-	CASSGRGQGPSGANVLTF	TGTGCCAGCAGCGGGAGGGGACAGGGTCCCTCTGGGGCCAACGTCCTGACTTTC
TRBJ2-6	-	TRBV19	-	CASSLPGAGANVLTF	TGTGCCAGTAGTCTCCCGGGGGCTGGGGCCAACGTCCTGACTTTC
TRBJ2-1	TRBD2	TRBV19	-	CASSVRPLSGNYNEQFF	TGTGCCAGTAGTGTGCGGCCCCTTAGCGGGAACTACAATGAGCAGTTCTTC
TRBJ2-3	TRBD2	TRBV27	-	CASSPAGGTDTQYF	TGTGCCAGCAGTCCAGCGGGAGGCACAGATACGCAGTATTTT
TRBJ2-7	-	TRBV14	many	CASSQGVIPYEQYF	TGTGCCAGCAGCCAAGGGGTCATTCCCTACGAGCAGTACTTC
TRBJ1-4	-	TRBV19	-	CASSPRTLSAEKLFF	TGTGCCAGTAGTCCCCGTACCTTATCGGCTGAAAAACTGTTTTTT
TRBJ2-2	-	TRBV19	-	CASSIITGELFF	TGTGCCAGTAGTATCATCACCGGGGAGCTGTTTTTT
TRBJ1-1	-	TRBV20-1	few	CSAHPYAEAFF	TGCAGTGCCCATCCCTACGCTGAAGCTTTCTTT
TRBJ1-1	TRBD1	TRBV5-6	-	CASSPGDRGEFANTEAFF	TGTGCCAGCAGCCCTGGGGACAGGGGGGAATTCGCGAACACTGAAGCTTTCTTT
TRBJ1-4	TRBD1	TRBV19	-	CASSQQGVILEKLFF	TGTGCCAGTAGTCAACAGGGGGTAATTCTTGAAAAACTGTTTTTT
TRBJ2-1	-	TRBV18	-	CASSPSGTSSYNEQFF	TGTGCCAGCTCACCCTCCGGGACAAGCTCCTACAATGAGCAGTTCTTC
TRBJ1-2	-	TRBV4-1	once	CASSQDVGYGYTF	TGCGCCAGCAGCCAAGACGTCGGCTATGGCTACACCTTC
TRBJ2-1	-	TRBV2	few	CASSEFRQIYNEQFF	TGTGCCAGCAGTGAATTCCGACAGATATACAATGAGCAGTTCTTC
TRBJ2-1	-	TRBV21-1	few	CASSKALRGTSGRVPRNEQFF	TGTGCCAGCAGCAAAGCGCTTAGGGGGACTAGCGGGAGGGTCCCTCGGAATGAGCAGTTCTTC
TRBJ2-7	TRBD1	TRBV7-9	-	CASSLGQGDEQYF	TGTGCCAGCAGCTTGGGACAGGGTGACGAGCAGTACTTC
TRBJ2-4	TRBD1	TRBV28	-	CASSLGRGLSDIQYF	TGTGCCAGCAGTTTGGGCAGGGGGCTTTCGGACATTCAGTACTTC
TRBJ2-7	-	TRBV18	-	CASSPSLGHLINEQYF	TGTGCCAGCTCACCGTCACTGGGCCATTTAATCAACGAGCAGTACTTC
TRBJ2-1	TRBD2	TRBV28	-	CASVNSGSFNEQFF	TGTGCCAGCGTAAATAGCGGGAGCTTCAATGAGCAGTTCTTC
TRBJ1-4	-	TRBV6-6	-	CASSYIGIGEKLFF	TGTGCCAGCAGTTACATAGGGATAGGGGAAAAACTGTTTTTT
TRBJ2-5	-	TRBV29-1	-	CSVEAAGTQYF	TGCAGCGTTGAAGCGGCAGGGACCCAGTACTTC
TRBJ2-1	TRBD1	TRBV7-8	-	CASSSPDRIYNEQFF	TGTGCCAGCAGCTCCCCGGACAGGATATACAATGAGCAGTTCTTC
TRBJ2-2	-	TRBV30	-	CAWSDRTGELFF	TGTGCCTGGAGTGATCGCACCGGGGAGCTGTTTTTT
TRBJ1-3	-	TRBV28	-	CASSPHGSPTSGNTIYF	TGTGCCAGCAGTCCCCATGGTAGCCCTACCTCTGGAAACACCATATATTTT
TRBJ2-3	-	TRBV9	-	CASSAYRTPSTDTQYF	TGTGCCAGCAGCGCATACCGGACACCCAGCACAGATACGCAGTATTTT
TRBJ2-7	-	TRBV2	few	CASRGRSYEQYF	TGTGCCAGCAGGGGCCGCTCCTACGAGCAGTACTTC
TRBJ1-2	TRBD1	TRBV28	once	CASSGTGGRGYTF	TGTGCCAGCAGTGGAACAGGGGGAAGAGGCTACACCTTC
TRBJ1-6	-	TRBV19	-	CASSPRLNSPLHF	TGTGCCAGTAGTCCCCGATTGAATTCACCCCTCCACTTT
TRBJ1-5	TRBD1	TRBV2	-	CASSPMGYRDRGNQPQHF	TGTGCCAGCAGTCCAATGGGATACCGGGACAGGGGAAATCAGCCCCAGCATTTT
TRBJ2-7	-	TRBV6-1	few	CASSDYSSYEQYF	TGTGCCAGCAGTGACTACAGCTCCTACGAGCAGTACTTC
TRBJ1-1	TRBD1	TRBV27	once	CASRVDRDRNTEAFF	TGTGCCAGCAGGGTTGACAGGGATAGGAACACTGAAGCTTTCTTT